Listed below are T cell receptor beta chains from one sample, sequenced in a study of cytomegalovirus exposure and HLA in healthy donors. TCRdb keeps only in-frame clones here, not all; method: immunoSEQ multiplex PCR. Of hundreds of thousands of clones in the sample, 80% to 90% were seen once. The sample taken for sequencing was PBMCs. The source is a woman under 30 in good health and CMV-seronegative. The CDR3 runs from the conserved cysteine through the conserved F or W. The D gene is left open where the match is weak. Expanded clones get a size class; other rows say once, few or many, or leave the size out.

clone size | CDR3 length | D gene | J gene | V gene | CDR3 protein | CDR3 DNA
. | 14 | . | TRBJ2-3 | TRBV25-1 | CASGRGDSTDTQYF | TGTGCCAGCGGGAGGGGGGATAGCACAGATACGCAGTATTTT
. | 15 | TRBD1 | TRBJ1-2 | TRBV7-9 | CASSLGRRDRTGYTF | TGTGCCAGCAGCTTAGGCCGGAGGGACAGGACGGGCTACACCTTC
. | 16 | TRBD1 | TRBJ2-2 | TRBV9 | CASSPRDSLSSGELFF | TGTGCCAGCAGCCCCCGGGACAGCCTGTCGTCCGGGGAGCTGTTTTTT
few | 14 | . | TRBJ1-5 | TRBV30 | CAWSSSGTHQPQHF | TGTGCCTGGAGTTCCTCAGGGACTCATCAGCCCCAGCATTTT
. | 14 | . | TRBJ1-1 | TRBV15 | CATSSGREKTEAFF | TGTGCCACCAGCAGTGGACGGGAGAAAACTGAAGCTTTCTTT
. | 16 | TRBD2 | TRBJ2-1 | TRBV18 | CASSPPGLADPNEQFF | TGTGCCAGCTCACCACCGGGACTAGCGGACCCCAATGAGCAGTTCTTC
. | 15 | . | TRBJ2-1 | TRBV4-1 | CASSHLQGFYNEQFF | TGCGCCAGCAGTCATCTCCAGGGGTTCTACAATGAGCAGTTCTTC
. | 14 | . | TRBJ2-5 | TRBV29-1 | CSVVMWRDGETQYF | TGCAGCGTTGTGATGTGGCGGGATGGGGAGACCCAGTACTTC
. | 14 | . | TRBJ1-2 | TRBV6-5 | CASSYRQVGYGYTF | TGTGCCAGCAGTTATCGACAGGTGGGCTATGGCTACACCTTC
. | 13 | . | TRBJ1-2 | TRBV4-1 | CASSQAYSYGYTF | TGCGCCAGCAGCCAAGCTTACAGCTATGGCTACACCTTC
. | 15 | TRBD2 | TRBJ2-3 | TRBV27 | CASSPTSGRVDTQYF | TGTGCCAGCAGCCCAACTAGCGGGAGAGTAGATACGCAGTATTTT
few | 14 | . | TRBJ1-5 | TRBV27 | CASSLVEGREPQHF | TGTGCCAGCAGTTTAGTAGAGGGGAGGGAGCCCCAGCATTTT
once | 16 | TRBD1 | TRBJ1-5 | TRBV4-2 | CASSLDRDRGGQPQHF | TGTGCCAGCAGCCTCGATCGTGACAGGGGCGGTCAGCCCCAGCATTTT
. | 15 | . | TRBJ1-4 | TRBV28 | CASSLSLSLNEKLFF | TGTGCCAGCAGTTTATCGCTCAGTTTGAACGAAAAACTGTTTTTT
. | 11 | . | TRBJ2-7 | TRBV30 | CAWTDSYEQYF | TGTGCCTGGACAGACTCCTACGAGCAGTACTTC
once | 17 | TRBD1 | TRBJ1-4 | TRBV19 | CASRLTQGARGNEKLFF | TGTGCCAGTAGACTCACTCAGGGGGCTCGCGGCAATGAAAAACTGTTTTTT
. | 15 | TRBD1 | TRBJ1-3 | TRBV6-5 | CASSRTGLSGNTIYF | TGTGCCAGCAGCCGGACAGGTCTCTCTGGAAACACCATATATTTT
. | 15 | TRBD1 | TRBJ1-1 | TRBV5-1 | CASSLLQGPNTEAFF | TGCGCCAGCAGCTTACTACAGGGGCCGAACACTGAAGCTTTCTTT
once | 14 | . | TRBJ1-2 | TRBV7-2 | CASSLEAGTYGYTF | TGTGCCAGCAGCTTAGAGGCGGGTACCTATGGCTACACCTTC
. | 15 | . | TRBJ2-2 | TRBV5-1 | CASSPRRQHTGELFF | TGCGCCAGCAGCCCTCGAAGACAGCACACCGGGGAGCTGTTTTTT
. | 19 | TRBD1 | TRBJ1-1 | TRBV18 | CASSHRTGGGNQRNTEAFF | TGTGCCAGCTCACACCGGACAGGGGGGGGTAATCAGCGGAACACTGAAGCTTTCTTT
. | 17 | TRBD1 | TRBJ2-3 | TRBV23-1 | CASSQSPDRGRTDTQYF | TGCGCCAGCAGTCAATCCCCGGACAGGGGGCGGACAGATACGCAGTATTTT
. | 15 | TRBD1 | TRBJ1-5 | TRBV4-1 | CASSSREGANQPQHF | TGCGCCAGCAGCTCCCGAGAGGGGGCAAATCAGCCCCAGCATTTT
. | 13 | . | TRBJ1-2 | TRBV6-1 | CASRVQGGYGYTF | TGTGCCAGCAGGGTACAGGGCGGCTATGGCTACACCTTC
. | 15 | TRBD2 | TRBJ2-3 | TRBV6-1 | CASSRAGGSTDTQYF | TGTGCCAGCAGTAGGGCGGGAGGGAGCACAGATACGCAGTATTTT
few | 12 | . | TRBJ1-5 | TRBV6-1 | CASKDNNQPQHF | TGTGCCAGCAAGGACAACAATCAGCCCCAGCATTTT
. | 15 | TRBD1 | TRBJ2-3 | TRBV4-1 | CASSHRDRGADTQYF | TGCGCCAGCAGCCACCGGGACAGGGGAGCAGATACGCAGTATTTT
. | 14 | . | TRBJ1-4 | TRBV6-1 | CASSRRGAREKLFF | TGTGCCAGCAGTCGGCGGGGGGCTAGGGAAAAACTGTTTTTT
. | 15 | . | TRBJ1-1 | TRBV6-1 | CASSSKTTGDTEAFF | TGTGCCAGCAGTTCGAAGACAACGGGGGACACTGAAGCTTTCTTT
. | 15 | TRBD1 | TRBJ1-3 | TRBV2 | CASTAQGATGNTIYF | TGTGCCAGCACCGCGCAGGGGGCGACTGGAAACACCATATATTTT
. | 15 | TRBD2 | TRBJ2-7 | TRBV14 | CASSQGLAGPYEQYF | TGTGCCAGCAGCCAGGGACTAGCGGGACCCTACGAGCAGTACTTC
. | 12 | TRBD2 | TRBJ2-1 | TRBV30 | CAWTSGYNEQFF | TGTGCCTGGACTAGCGGATACAATGAGCAGTTCTTC
. | 14 | TRBD1 | TRBJ2-7 | TRBV28 | CASRRGTGAYEQYF | TGTGCCAGCAGGAGGGGGACAGGGGCCTACGAGCAGTACTTC
few | 15 | . | TRBJ1-4 | TRBV11-2 | CASSNWRGSNEKLFF | TGTGCCAGCAGCAATTGGAGGGGCTCAAATGAAAAACTGTTTTTT
. | 20 | . | TRBJ2-7 | TRBV21-1 | CASSGDERQERILSSYEQYF | TGTGCCAGCAGCGGTGACGAAAGACAGGAACGAATTCTCAGCTCCTACGAGCAGTACTTC
. | 14 | TRBD1 | TRBJ1-1 | TRBV12-5 | CASGLVEGAYEAFF | TGTGCTAGTGGTTTGGTAGAGGGGGCGTATGAAGCTTTCTTT
. | 15 | TRBD1 | TRBJ2-7 | TRBV6-6 | CASSPKGLTGTGGCF | TGTGCCAGCAGCCCAAAGGGATTAACCGGGACAGGGGGCTGCTTC
. | 16 | . | TRBJ1-4 | TRBV28 | CASSSRGEGTNEKLFF | TGTGCCAGCAGTTCTCGGGGGGAGGGAACTAATGAAAAACTGTTTTTT
. | 16 | . | TRBJ1-4 | TRBV4-1 | CASSAHSGTINEKLFF | TGCGCCAGCAGCGCCCATTCCGGGACTATCAATGAAAAACTGTTTTTT
. | 15 | . | TRBJ1-6 | TRBV28 | CASSQGRTYNSPLHF | TGTGCCAGCAGTCAGGGCAGGACCTATAATTCACCCCTCCACTTT
. | 15 | . | TRBJ2-7 | TRBV6-1 | CASRAATAHSYEQYF | TGTGCCAGCAGGGCCGCCACAGCCCACTCCTACGAGCAGTACTTC